This is a list of T cell receptor beta chains from one sample in a study of CD8 T cells in ankylosing spondylitis. One entry per CDR3 protein, called by TCRdb with MiXCR from the 5' RACE reads. This sample has about 390,000 distinct CDR3 sequences, with around 22% found just once. Sequences were obtained from blood, either unsorted or a sorted T cell fraction (not recorded which). The origin of the receptors is a male donor with ankylosing spondylitis. The CDR3 runs from the conserved cysteine through the conserved F or W. Fields, in order: V gene, J gene, clone size, D gene, CDR3 DNA, CDR3 protein. D genes are given only for firm matches. Size tells how often a clone was seen (once, few, many) or the class of an expanded clone, and some rows leave it out.

TRBV2	TRBJ2-1	.	.	TGTGCCAGCAGTGAAGAGAGGCGGTATTACAATGAGCAGTTCTTC	CASSEERRYYNEQFF
TRBV29-1	TRBJ2-1	many	TRBD1	TGCAGCGTTGAGGACAGGGACCCCTACAATGAGCAGTTCTTC	CSVEDRDPYNEQFF
TRBV18	TRBJ2-2	.	.	TGTGCCAGCTCACCACTAGCTTCTGGCACCGGGGAGCTGTTTTTT	CASSPLASGTGELFF
TRBV12-3/TRBV12-4	TRBJ1-5	few	.	TGTGCCAGCAGTTCTAGGGTTGAAGGGGAAAGAAATCAGCCCCAGCATTTT	CASSSRVEGERNQPQHF
TRBV27	TRBJ2-6	.	TRBD1	TGTGCCAGCAGTTCCGGGACAGGCACTGGGGCCAACGTCCTGACTTTC	CASSSGTGTGANVLTF
TRBV7-9	TRBJ1-6	few	.	TGTGCCAGCAGCTTAGACGCGGGGACTTTCTATAATTCACCCCTCCACTTT	CASSLDAGTFYNSPLHF
TRBV3-1	TRBJ1-3	.	.	TGTGCCAGCAGCCAGGGGGTCCCTGGAAACACCATATATTTT	CASSQGVPGNTIYF
TRBV9	TRBJ2-1	.	.	TGTGCCAGCAGCGTAGTAGGACAGAACAATGAGCAGTTCTTC	CASSVVGQNNEQFF
TRBV6-2/TRBV6-3	TRBJ2-1	.	.	TGTGCCAGCAGTTACGTCGGGATGGGGCAGTTCTTC	CASSYVGMGQFF
TRBV28	TRBJ2-7	.	.	TGTGCCAGCAGTTTAGGACTCCGCTACGAGCAGTACTTC	CASSLGLRYEQYF
TRBV28	TRBJ1-5	few	.	TGTGCCAGCAGTTTATTGGCCGGGGGCAGTCAGCCCCAGCATTTT	CASSLLAGGSQPQHF
TRBV20-1	TRBJ2-3	few	.	TGCAGTGCCCCCGTCCTCGCGGAGAACACAGATACGCAGTATTTT	CSAPVLAENTDTQYF
TRBV3-1	TRBJ2-7	few	.	TGTGCCAGCAGCCGGTCCGCTCTTCCTACCTACGAGCAGTACTTC	CASSRSALPTYEQYF
TRBV12-3/TRBV12-4	TRBJ2-1	.	TRBD2	TGTGCCAGCAGCTATCTTGTAGTGCGGGAGATTAACAATGAGCAGTTCTTC	CASSYLVVREINNEQFF
TRBV11-2	TRBJ2-1	.	TRBD2	TGTGCCAGCAGCTTTAGCGGGAGAGACAGTGAGCAGTTCTTC	CASSFSGRDSEQFF
TRBV5-1	TRBJ1-3	few	TRBD1	TGCGCCAGCAGACCTGAAAGGGACAGACTCGATCTCTCTGGAAACACCATATATTTT	CASRPERDRLDLSGNTIYF
TRBV6-2/TRBV6-3	TRBJ2-1	.	TRBD2	TGTGCCAGCAGTTCCGTCTTGGGAGCGGGAGGGAGGCCGTTCTTC	CASSSVLGAGGRPFF
TRBV20-1	TRBJ2-3	.	.	TGCAGTGCCCCGGGAGCGGCCAGGGGTACGCAGTATTTT	CSAPGAARGTQYF
TRBV18	TRBJ1-5	.	.	TGTGCCAGCTCACCTGACAGTTCGGGGAATCAGCCCCAGCATTTT	CASSPDSSGNQPQHF
TRBV20-1	TRBJ2-7	.	.	TGCAGTGCTCCAGGGTTCGGCGAGCAGTACTTC	CSAPGFGEQYF
TRBV20-1	TRBJ2-1	.	TRBD2	TGCAGTGCTAGCCGACCACTAGCGGGACGTCGGTACAATGAGCAGTTCTTC	CSASRPLAGRRYNEQFF
TRBV25-1	TRBJ2-6	.	.	TGTGCCGATCCTCTACAAGGGGCCGCGACCAACGTCCTGACTTTC	CADPLQGAATNVLTF
TRBV5-1	TRBJ2-5	few	.	TGCGCCAGCAGCTTGACACCGGAGACCCAGTACTTC	CASSLTPETQYF
TRBV18	TRBJ1-2	.	.	TGTGCCAGCTCATCATATCAGGTCGATGGCTACACCTTC	CASSSYQVDGYTF
TRBV4-3	TRBJ1-5	few	.	TGCGCCAGCAGCCAAGTATTCGGTCAGCCCCAGCATTTT	CASSQVFGQPQHF
TRBV20-1	TRBJ2-2	few	.	TGCAGTGCTAGAGATTATAGGGCGACGAACACCGGGGAGCTGTTTTTT	CSARDYRATNTGELFF
TRBV20-1	TRBJ2-7	few	.	TGCAGTGCTAGAGATGCAACATTATACGGGCACGAGCAGTACTTC	CSARDATLYGHEQYF
TRBV7-8	TRBJ2-3	.	TRBD2	TGTGCCAGCAGCCCTTCTTCCAGCGGGGGGCCAGATACGCAGTATTTT	CASSPSSSGGPDTQYF
TRBV11-1	TRBJ2-1	few	TRBD2	TGTGCCAGCAGCTCCCCCCTCAGCGGGAGAGACATGGACAATGAGCAGTTCTTC	CASSSPLSGRDMDNEQFF
TRBV29-1	TRBJ2-1	.	.	TGCAGCGTTGAACCGGGGCGAATCGGCAATGAGCAGTTCTTC	CSVEPGRIGNEQFF
TRBV7-8	TRBJ2-2	.	.	TGTGCCAGCAGCGTAACCAGGGCGAGGGATTCCGGGGAGCTGTTTTTT	CASSVTRARDSGELFF
TRBV12-3/TRBV12-4	TRBJ2-2	.	.	TGTGCCAGCAGTTTCTTTCAGGGCTCCGGGGAGCTGTTTTTT	CASSFFQGSGELFF
TRBV20-1	TRBJ1-2	.	TRBD1	TGCAGTGCTCAGACGGGGACAGCTAACTATGGCTACACCTTC	CSAQTGTANYGYTF
TRBV5-1	TRBJ2-2	few	.	TGCGCCAGCAGCTTGGCGGGGCCTAGTACGACCGGGGAGCTGTTTTTT	CASSLAGPSTTGELFF
TRBV9	TRBJ2-2	.	.	TGTGCCAGCAGCTCGTTAGGGGGTCCGGGGACCGGGGAGCTGTTTTTT	CASSSLGGPGTGELFF
TRBV7-9	TRBJ2-3	few	TRBD1	TGTGCCAGCAGCTTAGGAGGCTCGGGACAGGACACAGATACGCAGTATTTT	CASSLGGSGQDTDTQYF
TRBV6-1	TRBJ1-5	.	.	TGTGCCAGCAGCTGGGGGGGCGGGGTTGGTCAGCCCCAGCATTTT	CASSWGGGVGQPQHF
TRBV5-1	TRBJ1-4	.	TRBD1	TGCGCCAGCAGCTCCCGGACAGGGGATGAAAAACTGTTTTTT	CASSSRTGDEKLFF
TRBV19	TRBJ2-7	.	.	TGTGCCAGTACAGGACAAACCTACGAGCAGTACTTC	CASTGQTYEQYF
TRBV7-9	TRBJ1-2	.	.	TGTGCCAGCAGTTCAACAAAACAGGGCTATGGCTACACCTTC	CASSSTKQGYGYTF
TRBV5-1	TRBJ2-3	few	.	TGCGCCAGCAGCTTGTTCGAGGATACGCAGTATTTT	CASSLFEDTQYF
TRBV5-1	TRBJ2-7	.	.	TGCGCCAGCAGCACCGGTGGTGGAGGGTCCTACGAGCAGTACTTC	CASSTGGGGSYEQYF
TRBV10-3	TRBJ2-7	.	TRBD2	TGTGCCTGCGCGAGCGGGAGCGAATACGAGCAGTACTTC	CACASGSEYEQYF
TRBV6-5	TRBJ2-3	few	.	TGTGCCAGCAGTTCTCCTGGCGGAAGCACAGATACGCAGTATTTT	CASSSPGGSTDTQYF
TRBV11-2	TRBJ2-2	few	TRBD2	TGTGCCAGCAGCGGACGAGCGGGAGAATGGACCGGGGAGCTGTTTTTT	CASSGRAGEWTGELFF
TRBV24-1	TRBJ2-7	.	TRBD1	TGTGCCACCAGTGACTCAGGGGGCGAGCAGTACTTC	CATSDSGGEQYF
TRBV7-7	TRBJ2-5	.	.	TGTGCTAGCAGCTCCACCGCTCAAGAGACCCAGTACTTC	CASSSTAQETQYF
TRBV7-3	TRBJ2-3	.	.	TGTGCCAGCAGCTCTAGGCCAGAGGGTACGCAGTATTTT	CASSSRPEGTQYF
TRBV5-5	TRBJ2-5	.	TRBD1	TGTGCCAGCAGCTCGGACAGGGGGCCGGAGACCCAGTACTTC	CASSSDRGPETQYF
TRBV29-1	TRBJ1-2	few	TRBD1	TGCAGCGTTGTTGATCGGGCAGGGGGGGACTATGGCTACACCTTC	CSVVDRAGGDYGYTF
TRBV7-2	TRBJ2-7	few	TRBD2	TGTGCCAGCAGCACTCCGGGACTATCTTCGGGGGAGCAGTACTTC	CASSTPGLSSGEQYF
TRBV7-9	TRBJ2-2	.	.	TGTGCCAGCAGCTTAGAAAGGGAAATGGAGCTGTTTTTT	CASSLEREMELFF
TRBV5-1	TRBJ2-2	few	.	TGCGCCAGCACCTGGACTACCGTTAGGGTCGGGGAGCTGTTTTTT	CASTWTTVRVGELFF
TRBV19	TRBJ2-2	.	.	TGTGCCTGTTCCGCGAAACAGGGCTCTATTATGGCCGGGGAGCTGTTTTTT	CACSAKQGSIMAGELFF
TRBV9	TRBJ2-5	.	.	TGTGCCAGTGGCCGCGCCGGACAAGAGACCCAGTACTTC	CASGRAGQETQYF
TRBV19	TRBJ1-2	.	TRBD1	TGTGCCAGTAGTGTTGGACAGGGCGGTGGCTACACCTTC	CASSVGQGGGYTF
TRBV15	TRBJ2-3	few	.	TGTGCCACCAGCAGAAGACTGACAGATACGCAGTATTTT	CATSRRLTDTQYF